Presented here are 26 T cell receptor beta chains from one specimen sequenced in a study of blood T cell repertoires in COVID-19. Profiling relied on immunoSEQ multiplex PCR, and the TCRdb table lists in-frame clones only, not all of them. The data contain about 70,000 clones, 60% to 85% of them singletons. Sequencing was performed on peripheral blood. These receptors originate from a man between 65 and 85 years old with acute or convalescent COVID-19.

The chain employs TRBV5-1 and TRBJ2-7, with 9 nucleotides matching TRBD1. There are 15 residues in the CDR3. Germline V CDR1 and CDR2: SGHRS, YFSETQ. J gave up 5 bases and V 4 bases, and 10 bases lay outside the gene matches. This CDR3 reads CASSPGTGIDHEQYF. The CDR3 coding sequence is TGCGCCAGCAGCCCGGGGACAGGGATAGACCACGAGCAGTACTTC. The whole variable domain, filled in from reference TRBV5-1 and TRBJ2-7, reads KAGVTQTPRYLIKTRGQQVTLSCSPISGHRSVSWYQQTPGQGLQFLFEYFSETQRNKGNFPGRFSGRQFSNSRSEMNVSTLELGDSALYLCASSPGTGIDHEQYFGPGTRLTVT.

This clone was counted a few times. This chain joins TRBV2 and TRBJ2-7; possible D gene TRBD1, 6 bases. This CDR3 is built from 14 residues. With 2 bases removed from V and 4 bases from J, the gap between germline ends came to 12 bases. Per the germline V gene, CDR1 is SNHLY and CDR2 is FYNNEI. DNA of the CDR3: TGTGCCAGCAGTGAATCGGCCAGGGGTTACGAGCAGTACTTC. The encoded protein is CASSESARGYEQYF. The complete variable domain, with remaining parts taken from reference TRBV2 and TRBJ2-7, reads EPEVTQTPSHQVTQMGQEVILRCVPISNHLYFYWYRQILGQKVEFLVSFYNNEISEKSEIFDDQFSVERPDGSNFTLKIRSTKLEDSAMYFCASSESARGYEQYFGPGTRLTVT.

The chain combines TRBV6-2 or TRBV6-3 with TRBJ2-3, with TRBD1 identical over 11 bases. J lost 1 base, V lost 6 bases, and 3 bases had no gene match. The germline V gene has CDR1 MNHEY and CDR2 SVGEGT. The CDR3 consists of 15 residues. CDR3 coding DNA: TGTGCCAGCAGCCCGGACAGGGGGCGCACAGATACGCAGTATTTT. The encoded protein is CASSPDRGRTDTQYF.

V usage is TRBV5-1 and J usage is TRBJ2-7; TRBD1 aligns across 9 bases. The length of the CDR3 is 15 residues. The V gene's germline CDR1 is SGHRS and CDR2 YFSETQ. V gave up 1 base and J gave up 2 bases; unmatched junction bases: 4. The DNA of the CDR3 is TGCGCCAGCAGCTTGTGGACAGGGGTAACCTACGAGCAGTACTTC. Translation gives CASSLWTGVTYEQYF.

This clone was observed once. This rearrangement joins TRBV27 to TRBJ1-1; 10 bases are shared with TRBD1. V shed 4 bases, J shed 4 bases, and the junction held 6 bases outside the gene matches. From germline, CDR1 is MNHEY and CDR2 SMNVEV (reference sequence). The CDR3 runs to 15 residues. The DNA for the CDR3 is TGTGCCAGCAGTTGGGGGACAGGGGTGAGCACTGAAGCTTTCTTT. Its translation is CASSWGTGVSTEAFF.

The chain carries TRBV19 and TRBJ2-5, with D maybe TRBD2 (6 bases). With 10 bases removed from V and 5 bases from J, the gap between germline ends came to 14 bases. In germline, CDR1 is LNHDA, CDR2 SQIVND (reference sequence). The CDR3 runs 12 residues. The CDR3 nucleotides are TGTGCCACCGGAGGGCTGAGGGAGACCCAGTACTTC. The encoded protein is CATGGLRETQYF.

This sequence joins TRBV28 and TRBJ1-1; tentative D call: TRBD1 (5 bases). The germline V and J ends were trimmed by 4 bases and 6 bases, with 27 bases remaining between them. CDR3 length: 18 amino acids. The V gene's germline CDR1 is MDHEN and CDR2 SYDVKM. This CDR3 is CASSSPTRGFRGWPEAFF. The CDR3 DNA sequence: TGTGCCAGCAGTTCACCCACTCGGGGCTTTCGGGGGTGGCCTGAAGCTTTCTTT. Drawing the rest from reference TRBV28 and TRBJ1-1, the complete variable domain is DVKVTQSSRYLVKRTGEKVFLECVQDMDHENMFWYRQDPGLGLRLIYFSYDVKMKEKGDIPEGYSVSREKKERFSLILESASTNQTSMYLCASSSPTRGFRGWPEAFFGQGTRLTVV.

The rearrangement uses TRBV7-2 and TRBJ1-1; 11 nucleotides agree with TRBD1. Germline CDR1 reads SGHTA; CDR2 reads FQGNSA. The CDR3 covers 16 residues. The V gene end was trimmed by 5 bases and the J gene end by 8 bases; junction bases not matched to a gene: 13. The CDR3 protein is CASSDRTGGPYMEAFF. The DNA for the CDR3 is TGTGCCAGCAGCGACCGGACAGGGGGCCCCTACATGGAAGCTTTCTTT.

The chain links TRBV24-1 to TRBJ2-3, with D possibly TRBD1 on 7 matching bases. Trimming took off 8 bases at V and 6 bases at J, with 14 bases between the two ends. Germline loops: CDR1 KGHDR, CDR2 SFDVKD. The CDR3 extends over 13 amino acids. Here the CDR3 reads CATMGPGGDTQYF. The CDR3 DNA follows: TGTGCCACCATGGGTCCAGGGGGGGATACGCAGTATTTT.

The V gene is TRBV24-1, the J gene TRBJ2-3; 7 bases agree with TRBD2. With 2 bases clipped from V and 9 bases from J, the junction kept 7 bases outside the gene matches. This CDR3 has 14 amino acids. CDR1 and CDR2 (germline): KGHDR, SFDVKD. The CDR3 sequence: CATSDYMGGITQYF. CDR3 sequence (DNA): TGTGCCACCAGTGATTACATGGGGGGGATAACGCAGTATTTT.

V is TRBV6-1 and J is TRBJ1-5; 8 positions agree with TRBD1. The germline gives CDR1 MNHNS, CDR2 SASEGT. Losses at the gene ends were 4 bases for V and 0 bases for J; bases not matched to a gene: 8. The CDR3 runs 17 residues. The CDR3 reads CASSAGGWGNSNQPQHF. For the CDR3, the DNA is TGTGCCAGCAGTGCAGGGGGCTGGGGGAATAGCAATCAGCCCCAGCATTTT.

J is TRBJ2-7 and V is TRBV21-1; TRBD1, as called in the table, went unchecked against the DNA. TRBV21-1 is noted as a pseudogene. This CDR3 spans 14 amino acids. This CDR3 reads CASSSDRVPYEQYF. The DNA of the CDR3 is TGTGCCAGCAGCAGTGACAGGGTCCCCTACGAGCAGTACTTC.

CDR3 nucleotides: TGTGCCAGCAGTCGCATTGGGGGACAATTCCAAGAGACCCAGTACTTC. Protein sequence: CASSRIGGQFQETQYF. This chain uses TRBV28 with TRBJ2-5, with a tentative D call TRBD1 (6 bases). CDR1 is MDHEN, CDR2 SYDVKM, per germline. This CDR3 spans 16 amino acids. V lost 5 bases to trimming and J lost 1 base, with 17 bases between them.

The chain links TRBV20-1 to TRBJ2-3; D is possibly TRBD1 (5 bases). Germline V gene data show CDR1 as DFQATT and CDR2 as SNEGSKA (reference sequence). This CDR3 has 12 residues. V lost 3 bases, J lost 4 bases, and 8 bases lay in between. The CDR3 bases are TGCAGTGCTAGTAAAGGGGCAGATACGCAGTATTTT. Protein product: CSASKGADTQYF.

This chain joins TRBV19 and TRBJ2-7, with 11 bases that match TRBD2. The CDR3 spans 15 residues. The V gene end was trimmed by 6 bases and the J gene end by 4 bases; junction bases not matched to a gene: 8. CDR1 is LNHDA, CDR2 SQIVND, per germline (reference sequence). The CDR3 here is CASRPRLAGPYEQYF. Here the CDR3 DNA reads TGTGCCAGTAGGCCCAGACTAGCGGGACCTTACGAGCAGTACTTC.

This chain uses TRBV3-1 (or the pseudogene TRBV3-2) with TRBJ1-3; 12 nucleotides line up with TRBD1. The ends lost 3 bases at V and 0 bases at J; junction bases unmatched: 6. Germline V gives CDR1 LGHDT, CDR2 YNNKEL (reference sequence). The CDR3 covers 18 residues. CDR3 DNA: TGTGCCAGCAGCCAGTCGGGACAGGGGGCTTCCTCTGGAAACACCATATATTTT. This translates into CASSQSGQGASSGNTIYF.

This clone occurred once. The chain combines TRBV6-4 with TRBJ2-1, with a weak D call TRBD2 (5 bases). CDR1 is MRHNA and CDR2 is SNTAGT in the germline V gene. Trimming stripped 6 bases from V and 2 bases from J, with 14 bases between. The CDR3 spans 15 residues. The CDR3 bases are TGTGCCAGCAGCCCCACTAGAGTCCCCTACAATGAGCAGTTCTTC. Translation gives CASSPTRVPYNEQFF.

The CDR3 sequence: CASSKGLAYSSYNEQFF. As DNA, the CDR3 is TGCGCCAGCAGTAAGGGACTGGCTTACAGCTCCTACAATGAGCAGTTCTTC. J is TRBJ2-1 and V is TRBV4-1; D may be TRBD2 (6 bases). Trimming removed 6 bases at V and 0 bases at J, with 18 bases between. In germline, CDR1 is MGHRA, CDR2 YSYEKL. This CDR3 is built from 17 residues.

This clone was seen ten or more times. The rearrangement uses TRBV2 and TRBJ1-1; D gene unclear. The V end was cut by 4 bases, the J end by 0 bases, with 9 bases between. CDR1 and CDR2 (germline): SNHLY, FYNNEI. The CDR3 is made up of 14 amino acids. Written as DNA, the CDR3 is TGTGCCAGCAGTGGTCGAGCCCTGAACACTGAAGCTTTCTTT. Amino acids: CASSGRALNTEAFF.

The CDR3 nucleotides are TGTGCCATCAGTGAGTTACCGGGACTAGCGGTTCCCGGGGAGCTGTTTTTT. It specifies CAISELPGLAVPGELFF. The J gene is TRBJ2-2, the V gene TRBV10-3; 11 bases fit TRBD2. Trimming removed 1 base from V and 6 bases from J; junction bases left unmatched: 7. The length of the CDR3 is 17 residues. Germline V lookup: CDR1 ENHRY, CDR2 SYGVKD.

The CDR3 is CASRKGQGEGYTF. The CDR3 bases are TGTGCCAGCAGGAAGGGACAGGGTGAAGGCTACACCTTC. The genes are TRBV28 and TRBJ1-2, with 9 positions matching TRBD1. This CDR3 has 13 residues. V trimming: 6 bases; J trimming: 8 bases; junction bases outside the gene matches: 7. CDR1 is MDHEN and CDR2 is SYDVKM in the germline V gene.

The rearrangement joins TRBV28 to TRBJ1-1, with 12 bases that match TRBD1. V was clipped by 7 bases and J by 7 bases; unmatched bases: 7. The CDR3 length is 14 residues. CDR1 and CDR2 from the germline V gene are MDHEN and SYDVKM. CDR3 DNA: TGTGCCAGCACCTCGGGACAGGGGGCGAATGAAGCTTTCTTT. The encoded protein is CASTSGQGANEAFF. Complete variable domain (other parts from reference TRBV28 and TRBJ1-1): DVKVTQSSRYLVKRTGEKVFLECVQDMDHENMFWYRQDPGLGLRLIYFSYDVKMKEKGDIPEGYSVSREKKERFSLILESASTNQTSMYLCASTSGQGANEAFFGQGTRLTVV.

The gene calls are TRBV7-9 and TRBJ1-2; 9 bases map to TRBD1. Germline CDR1 is SEHNR and CDR2 is FQNEAQ (reference sequence). CDR3 length: 16 amino acids. The ends lost 4 bases at V and 4 bases at J; junction bases unmatched: 10. This CDR3 reads CASSSVPGTGPYGYTF. Here the CDR3 DNA reads TGTGCCAGCAGCTCCGTGCCCGGGACAGGGCCCTATGGCTACACCTTC. The variable domain in full, completed from reference TRBV7-9 and TRBJ1-2, reads DTGVSQNPRHKITKRGQNVTFRCDPISEHNRLYWYRQTLGQGPEFLTYFQNEAQLEKSRLLSDRFSAERPKGSFSTLEIQRTEQGDSAMYLCASSSVPGTGPYGYTFGSGTRLTVV.

The chain combines TRBV5-4 with TRBJ1-2; tentative D call: TRBD1 (6 bases). The germline CDR1 and CDR2 sequences are SGHNT and YYREEE (reference sequence). The V and J ends lost 4 bases and 4 bases respectively, with 20 bases between them. This CDR3 has 16 amino acids. The CDR3 here is CASSPRLDRGSYGYTF. CDR3 coding DNA: TGTGCCAGCAGCCCCAGATTGGACAGAGGAAGCTATGGCTACACCTTC.

This clone was observed a handful of times. The rearrangement links TRBV5-8 to TRBJ1-1, with D possibly TRBD1 on 6 matching bases. Per germline, CDR1 SGHTS and CDR2 YDEGEE. V gave up 0 bases and J gave up 6 bases, with 12 bases separating them. CDR3 length: 14 residues. The CDR3 here is CASSLAQGMAEAFF. In DNA, the CDR3 is TGTGCCAGCAGCTTGGCCCAGGGGATGGCTGAAGCTTTCTTT.

The rearrangement joins TRBV18 to TRBJ2-5; TRBD1 aligns across 12 bases. J gave up 8 bases and V 6 bases, and 7 bases lay outside the gene matches. Germline loops: CDR1 KGHSH, CDR2 LQKENI. The CDR3 sequence is 14 residues long. The CDR3 DNA reads as TGTGCCAGCTCGCGCGGGACAGGGGGCGATACCCAGTACTTC. Encoded protein: CASSRGTGGDTQYF. Full variable domain (remainder filled in from reference TRBV18 and TRBJ2-5): NAGVMQNPRHLVRRRGQEARLRCSPMKGHSHVYWYRQLPEEGLKFMVYLQKENIIDESGMPKERFSAEFPKEGPSILRIQQVVRGDSAAYFCASSRGTGGDTQYFGPGTRLLVL.